This T cell receptor (beta chain) was captured in a study of blood T cell repertoires in COVID-19. Across the study: From the United States, Italy and Spain came samples of acute and convalescent COVID-19. From T cells, B-cell-depleted T cells, or PBMCs came the material, which was cDNA or gDNA.

This clone was observed once. Original processing notes: How many nucleated cells were present was estimated from reference gene primer amplification. Some clones are missing from TCRdb's copy, which holds only in-frame ones; the method was immunoSEQ multiplex PCR. The V and J calls and the clone size are those of that table, but D and trimming were determined from the DNA. This table holds approximately 120,000 clones, 65% to 90% found once. The CDR3 loop spans 16 amino acids. Germline values: CDR1 LGHNA, CDR2 YSLEER. J lost 3 bases, V lost 0 bases, and 6 bases had no gene match. This receptor was taken from a man aged 80 or over with active or convalescent COVID-19. Sequenced material: peripheral blood. The gene calls are TRBV4-3 and TRBJ2-7, with 9 bases aligning to TRBD1. The CDR3 here is CASSQDLGQGGYEQYF. CDR3 nucleotide sequence: TGCGCCAGCAGCCAAGATTTGGGACAGGGAGGCTACGAGCAGTACTTC.